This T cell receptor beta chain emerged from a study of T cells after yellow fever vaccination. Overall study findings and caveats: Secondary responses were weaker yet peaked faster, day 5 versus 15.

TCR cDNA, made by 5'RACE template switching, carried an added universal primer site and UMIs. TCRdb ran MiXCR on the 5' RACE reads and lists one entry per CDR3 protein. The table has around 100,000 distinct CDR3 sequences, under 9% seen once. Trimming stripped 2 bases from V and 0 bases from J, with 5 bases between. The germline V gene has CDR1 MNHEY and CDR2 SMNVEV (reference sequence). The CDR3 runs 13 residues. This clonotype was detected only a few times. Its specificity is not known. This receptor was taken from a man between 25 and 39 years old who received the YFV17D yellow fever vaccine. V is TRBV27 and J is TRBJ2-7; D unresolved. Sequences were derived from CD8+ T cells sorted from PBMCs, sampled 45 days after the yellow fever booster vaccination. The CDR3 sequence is CASSLDHSYEQYF. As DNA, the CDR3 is TGTGCCAGCAGTTTAGACCACTCCTACGAGCAGTACTTC.